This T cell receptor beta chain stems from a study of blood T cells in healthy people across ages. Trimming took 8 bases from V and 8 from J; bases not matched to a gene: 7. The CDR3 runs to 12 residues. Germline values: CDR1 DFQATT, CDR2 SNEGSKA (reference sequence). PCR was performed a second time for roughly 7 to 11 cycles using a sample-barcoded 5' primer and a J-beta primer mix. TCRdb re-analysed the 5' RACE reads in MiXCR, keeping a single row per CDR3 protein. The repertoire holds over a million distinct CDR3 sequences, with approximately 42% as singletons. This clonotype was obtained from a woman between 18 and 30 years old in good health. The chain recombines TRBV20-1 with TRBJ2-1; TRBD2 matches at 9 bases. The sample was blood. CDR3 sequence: CSPASGTDEQFF. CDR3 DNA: TGCAGTCCCGCTAGCGGGACGGATGAGCAGTTCTTC.